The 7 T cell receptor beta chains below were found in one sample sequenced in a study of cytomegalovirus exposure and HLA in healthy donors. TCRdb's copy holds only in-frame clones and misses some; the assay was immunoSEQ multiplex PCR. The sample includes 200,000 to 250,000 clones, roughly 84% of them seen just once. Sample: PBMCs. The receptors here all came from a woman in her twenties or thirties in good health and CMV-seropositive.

The DNA of the CDR3 is TGTGCCAGCAGTTTATGGCAGGGTGGCTACACCTTC. Translation gives CASSLWQGGYTF. The chain carries TRBV28 and TRBJ1-2, with D possibly TRBD1 on 5 matching bases. V lost 0 bases and J 7 bases, leaving 6 bases between the germline ends. Germline V gene lookup returns CDR1 MDHEN and CDR2 SYDVKM. This CDR3 is 12 amino acids long.

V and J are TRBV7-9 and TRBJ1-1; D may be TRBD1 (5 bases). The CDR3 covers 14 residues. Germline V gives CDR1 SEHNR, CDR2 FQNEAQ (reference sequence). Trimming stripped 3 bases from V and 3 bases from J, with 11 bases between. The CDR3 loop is CASSFRDGDTEAFF. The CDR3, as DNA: TGTGCCAGCAGCTTCAGGGATGGGGACACTGAAGCTTTCTTT.

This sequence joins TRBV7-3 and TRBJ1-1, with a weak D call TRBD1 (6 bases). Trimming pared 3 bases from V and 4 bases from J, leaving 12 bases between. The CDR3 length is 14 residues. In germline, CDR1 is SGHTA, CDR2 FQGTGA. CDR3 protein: CASSFGGAGTEAFF. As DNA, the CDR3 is TGTGCCAGCAGCTTTGGGGGCGCGGGCACTGAAGCTTTCTTT.

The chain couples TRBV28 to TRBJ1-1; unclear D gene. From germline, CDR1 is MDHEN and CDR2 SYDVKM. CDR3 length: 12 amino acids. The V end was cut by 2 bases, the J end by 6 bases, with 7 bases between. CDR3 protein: CASSLGVSEAFF. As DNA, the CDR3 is TGTGCCAGCAGTTTAGGGGTATCTGAAGCTTTCTTT.

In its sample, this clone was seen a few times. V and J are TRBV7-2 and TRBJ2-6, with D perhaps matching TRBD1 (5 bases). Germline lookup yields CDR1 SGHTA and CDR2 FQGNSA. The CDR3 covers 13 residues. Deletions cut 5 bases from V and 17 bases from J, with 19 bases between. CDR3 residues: CASSAQGEGAMTF. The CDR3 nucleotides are TGTGCCAGCAGCGCCCAAGGGGAAGGGGCGATGACTTTC.

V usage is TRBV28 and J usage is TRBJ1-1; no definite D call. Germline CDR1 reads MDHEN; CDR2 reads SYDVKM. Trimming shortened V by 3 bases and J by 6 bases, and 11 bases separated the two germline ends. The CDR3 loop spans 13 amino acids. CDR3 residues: CASSLLAVPEAFF. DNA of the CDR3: TGTGCCAGCAGTTTGCTGGCAGTTCCTGAAGCTTTCTTT. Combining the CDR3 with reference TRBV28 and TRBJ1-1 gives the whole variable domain DVKVTQSSRYLVKRTGEKVFLECVQDMDHENMFWYRQDPGLGLRLIYFSYDVKMKEKGDIPEGYSVSREKKERFSLILESASTNQTSMYLCASSLLAVPEAFFGQGTRLTVV.

CDR3 in DNA: TGTGCCAGCAGTAACGGAGCCACAGATACGCAGTATTTT. It specifies CASSNGATDTQYF. This chain joins TRBV6-5 and TRBJ2-3; no clear D. V was pared by 5 bases and J by 2 bases, with 8 bases between. Germline CDR1 is MNHEY and CDR2 is SVGAGI. The CDR3 has 13 residues.